This T cell receptor beta chain derives from a study of T-cell reconstitution after alpha-beta-depleted transplantation in children. With respect to this clonotype: Its antigen remains unidentified.

Preparing the TCRbeta library involved the use of unique molecular identifiers. TCRdb passed the PCR reads through MiXCR, listing each CDR3 protein once. The sample yields some 450,000 distinct CDR3 sequences, around two fifths seen once. After removal of 3 bases from V and 5 bases from J, the junction contained 10 bases not matched to a gene. The V gene's germline CDR1 is MNHEY and CDR2 SVGAGI. This CDR3 has 16 residues. Study findings and constraints: Several hundred expanded graft clones reportedly supplied alpha-beta T cells about two months after transplant. Surviving recipient T cells and thymic progenitors accounted for the high day-60 TCRbeta diversity observed in some patients. A year had passed since transplant, and T-cell counts and diversity by then came mostly from newly produced T cells.

The origin of this receptor is a girl aged 2 to 9 with aplastic anemia, due to receive a stem cell transplant. The chain combines TRBV6-5 with TRBJ2-3; 8 bases are a match to TRBD1. The specimen was PBMCs, collected before TCRalphabeta/CD19-depleted stem cell transplant. For the CDR3, the DNA is TGTGCCAGCAGTTATGCCCCGCAGGGGGCGATAGATACGCAGTATTTT. It codes for CASSYAPQGAIDTQYF.